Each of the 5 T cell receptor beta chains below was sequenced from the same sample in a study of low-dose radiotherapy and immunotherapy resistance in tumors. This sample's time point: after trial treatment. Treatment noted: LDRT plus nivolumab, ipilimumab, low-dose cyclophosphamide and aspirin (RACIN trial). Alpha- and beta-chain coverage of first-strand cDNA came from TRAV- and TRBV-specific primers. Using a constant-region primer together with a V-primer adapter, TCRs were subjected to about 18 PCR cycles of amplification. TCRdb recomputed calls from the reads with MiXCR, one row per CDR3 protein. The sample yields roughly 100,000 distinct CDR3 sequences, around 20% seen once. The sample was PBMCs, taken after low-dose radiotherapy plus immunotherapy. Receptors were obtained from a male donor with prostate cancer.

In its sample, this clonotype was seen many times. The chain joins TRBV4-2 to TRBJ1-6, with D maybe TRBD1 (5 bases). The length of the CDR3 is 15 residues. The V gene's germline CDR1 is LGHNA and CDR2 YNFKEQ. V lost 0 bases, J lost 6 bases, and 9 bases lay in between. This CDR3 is CASSQEGLGNSPLHF. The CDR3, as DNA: TGTGCCAGCAGCCAAGAGGGACTGGGTAATTCACCCCTCCACTTT.

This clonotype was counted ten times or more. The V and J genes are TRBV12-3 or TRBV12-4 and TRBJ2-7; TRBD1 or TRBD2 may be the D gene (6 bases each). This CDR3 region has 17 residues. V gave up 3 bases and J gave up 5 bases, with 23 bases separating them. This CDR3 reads CASSFELQGSPGDEQYF. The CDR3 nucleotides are TGTGCCAGCAGTTTTGAACTACAGGGATCCCCGGGGGACGAGCAGTACTTC.

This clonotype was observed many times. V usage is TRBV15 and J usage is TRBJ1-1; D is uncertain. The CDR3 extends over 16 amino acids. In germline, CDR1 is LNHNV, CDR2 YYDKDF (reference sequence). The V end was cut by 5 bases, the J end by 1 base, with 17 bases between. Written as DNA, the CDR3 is TGTGCCACCAGCCCGTATCCGTACAGAGAGAACACTGAAGCTTTCTTT. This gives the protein CATSPYPYRENTEAFF.

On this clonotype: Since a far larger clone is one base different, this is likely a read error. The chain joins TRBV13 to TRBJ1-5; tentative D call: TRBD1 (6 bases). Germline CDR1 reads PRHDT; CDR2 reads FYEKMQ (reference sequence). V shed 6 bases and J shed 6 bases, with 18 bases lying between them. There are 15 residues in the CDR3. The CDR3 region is CASSGGQARGQPQHF. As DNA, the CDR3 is TGTGCCAGCAGTGGGGGGCAGGCCAGGGGTCAGCCCCAGCATTTT.

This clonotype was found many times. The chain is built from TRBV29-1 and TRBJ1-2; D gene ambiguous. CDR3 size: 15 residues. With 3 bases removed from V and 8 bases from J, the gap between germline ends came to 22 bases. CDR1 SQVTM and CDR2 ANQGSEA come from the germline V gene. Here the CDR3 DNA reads TGCAGCGTTGATCCCCCCCAATTCACTTTATGGGGCTACACCTTC. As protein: CSVDPPQFTLWGYTF.